The rows below give T cell receptor beta chains drawn from one sample of a study of beta chain features in type 1 diabetes. Generated by immunoSEQ multiplex PCR, the TCRdb table keeps only in-frame clones and is missing some. The sample yields some 150,000 clones, 40% to 55% seen once. The sample was Tregs from blood. The source of these receptors is a man aged 18-30 years in good health. Both conserved end residues are part of each CDR3. D genes are given only for firm matches. Expanded clones are given a class, and other clones once, few, many or no size at all.

D gene	V gene	J gene	clone size	CDR3 protein	CDR3 DNA
-	TRBV6-1	TRBJ2-2	few	CASRARANTGELFF	TGTGCCAGCAGGGCCAGGGCGAACACCGGGGAGCTGTTTTTT
-	TRBV7-9	TRBJ2-1	-	CASSQSWGWRTQNEQFF	TGTGCCAGCAGCCAATCGTGGGGTTGGAGGACTCAGAATGAGCAGTTCTTC
TRBD2	TRBV28	TRBJ2-5	-	CASSFSGVAGWETQYF	TGTGCCAGCAGTTTTAGCGGGGTCGCTGGGTGGGAGACCCAGTACTTC
TRBD2	TRBV7-3	TRBJ2-1	-	CASSLRLAGGSEQFF	TGTGCCAGCAGCTTAAGACTAGCGGGAGGTAGTGAGCAGTTCTTC
TRBD1	TRBV2	TRBJ1-5	-	CASSERAGGGQPQHF	TGTGCCAGCAGTGAAAGGGCAGGGGGCGGTCAGCCCCAGCATTTT
-	TRBV5-4	TRBJ2-5	-	CASSLTGLEETQYF	TGTGCCAGCAGCTTGACAGGGTTGGAAGAGACCCAGTACTTC
-	TRBV6-5	TRBJ2-3	once	CASSTFPDTQYF	TGTGCCAGCAGTACTTTCCCAGATACGCAGTATTTT
-	TRBV14	TRBJ2-1	-	CASSHLDFNEQFF	TGTGCCAGCAGCCACCTGGACTTTAATGAGCAGTTCTTC
TRBD1	TRBV2	TRBJ2-7	-	CASRTPGQGSYEQYF	TGTGCCAGCCGGACACCGGGACAGGGCTCCTACGAGCAGTACTTC
-	TRBV30	TRBJ1-2	-	CAWSSGGGYTF	TGTGCCTGGAGTAGTGGGGGCGGCTACACCTTC
-	TRBV7-3	TRBJ2-3	few	CASSSYGLSQDTQYF	TGTGCCAGCAGCTCATACGGACTTTCACAGGATACGCAGTATTTT
TRBD2	TRBV6-5	TRBJ2-7	-	CASSLAGWGYEQYF	TGTGCCAGCAGTTTAGCGGGATGGGGCTACGAGCAGTACTTC
TRBD1	TRBV30	TRBJ1-6	few	CAWSYGGQGNPYNSPLHF	TGTGCCTGGAGTTATGGGGGACAGGGGAACCCCTATAATTCACCCCTCCACTTT
-	TRBV10-3	TRBJ2-7	few	CAISLGVGGSYEQYF	TGTGCCATCAGCCTAGGGGTTGGGGGGTCCTACGAGCAGTACTTC
-	TRBV6-6	TRBJ1-2	few	CASSSGYGYTF	TGTGCCAGCAGTTCGGGCTATGGCTACACCTTC
TRBD1	TRBV28	TRBJ2-1	-	CASSGFRDRPNEQFF	TGTGCCAGCAGTGGGTTCCGGGACAGGCCCAATGAGCAGTTCTTC
-	TRBV21-1	TRBJ2-5	many	CASSKDTGGARYQETQYF	TGTGCCAGCAGCAAAGATACAGGGGGCGCCCGGTACCAAGAGACCCAGTACTTC
TRBD1	TRBV7-2	TRBJ1-1	-	CASSWTGNTEAFF	TGTGCCAGCAGCTGGACAGGGAACACTGAAGCTTTCTTT
TRBD1	TRBV2	TRBJ1-2	-	CASRGTGALGYTF	TGTGCCAGCAGGGGGACAGGGGCTCTTGGCTACACCTTC
TRBD1	TRBV30	TRBJ2-7	-	CAWRAKGQGSYEQYF	TGTGCCTGGAGGGCGAAGGGACAGGGGTCTTACGAGCAGTACTTC
-	TRBV11-2	TRBJ2-5	-	CASRSRPQGSETQYF	TGTGCCAGCAGATCCCGGCCCCAGGGTTCGGAAACCCAGTACTTC
-	TRBV27	TRBJ2-2	-	CASRFRGYTGELFF	TGTGCCAGCAGGTTTAGGGGGTACACCGGGGAGCTGTTTTTT
-	TRBV4-2	TRBJ2-3	few	CASSQLGGTDTQYF	TGTGCCAGCAGCCAACTCGGGGGCACAGATACGCAGTATTTT
TRBD1	TRBV5-1	TRBJ2-1	-	CASSLERQGLNEQFF	TGCGCCAGCAGCTTAGAAAGACAGGGGTTGAATGAGCAGTTCTTC
-	TRBV2	TRBJ1-2	few	CASSDRGSNYGYTF	TGTGCCAGCAGTGACAGGGGATCTAACTATGGCTACACCTTC
-	TRBV18	TRBJ1-2	-	CASSTGNYGYTF	TGTGCCAGCTCAACGGGTAACTATGGCTACACCTTC
-	TRBV25-1	TRBJ2-7	-	CASSDNSGGEQYF	TGTGCCAGCAGTGATAACAGTGGAGGCGAGCAGTACTTC
TRBD2	TRBV18	TRBJ2-1	-	CASSPPGTSGINEQFF	TGTGCCAGCTCACCTCCCGGGACTAGCGGGATTAATGAGCAGTTCTTC
-	TRBV19	TRBJ1-2	-	CASSRSQGIYGYTF	TGTGCCAGTAGTCGGAGTCAGGGGATCTATGGCTACACCTTC
TRBD1	TRBV7-2	TRBJ2-7	-	CASSLMPTGQGTYEQYF	TGTGCCAGCAGCTTAATGCCCACGGGACAGGGAACCTACGAGCAGTACTTC
TRBD2	TRBV9	TRBJ2-2	-	CASSAPLAGGRITGELFF	TGTGCCAGCAGCGCCCCGCTAGCGGGAGGGCGGATCACCGGGGAGCTGTTTTTT
TRBD1	TRBV7-8	TRBJ1-5	-	CASSPFNRGSNQPQHF	TGTGCCAGCAGCCCCTTTAACAGGGGCAGCAATCAGCCCCAGCATTTT
TRBD1	TRBV7-2	TRBJ2-7	-	CASTPGQGPYEQYF	TGTGCCAGCACCCCGGGACAGGGGCCGTACGAGCAGTACTTC
TRBD1	TRBV18	TRBJ1-5	-	CASSPPGQVYSNQPQHF	TGTGCCAGCTCACCGCCCGGACAGGTGTATAGCAATCAGCCCCAGCATTTT
-	TRBV18	TRBJ2-5	-	CASSPTKGGETQYF	TGTGCCAGCTCACCAACGAAAGGGGGAGAGACCCAGTACTTC
TRBD1	TRBV5-5	TRBJ1-2	once	CASSVDRGYLGYTF	TGTGCCAGCAGCGTCGACAGGGGGTACCTTGGCTACACCTTC
TRBD1	TRBV9	TRBJ2-1	-	CASSAGTGHPYNEQFF	TGTGCCAGCAGCGCCGGGACAGGGCATCCCTACAATGAGCAGTTCTTC
-	TRBV5-1	TRBJ2-7	-	CASSHGGSYEQYF	TGCGCCAGCAGCCACGGGGGATCCTACGAGCAGTACTTC
TRBD2	TRBV5-1	TRBJ2-1	few	CASSLAGGGYINEQFF	TGCGCCAGCAGCTTGGCCGGGGGGGGATACATCAATGAGCAGTTCTTC
TRBD2	TRBV5-1	TRBJ2-3	-	CASSSTSGGRTDTQYF	TGCGCCAGCAGCTCGACTAGCGGGGGGAGGACAGATACGCAGTATTTT
TRBD1	TRBV5-5	TRBJ1-2	-	CASSTGGGYTF	TGTGCCAGCAGTACAGGGGGGGGCTACACCTTC
TRBD1	TRBV7-2	TRBJ1-4	-	CASSAGQALNEKLFF	TGTGCCAGCAGCGCCGGACAGGCGCTTAATGAAAAACTGTTTTTT
TRBD2	TRBV6-6	TRBJ2-5	-	CASTGRGAEETQYF	TGTGCCAGCACCGGGAGGGGGGCCGAAGAGACCCAGTACTTC
TRBD2	TRBV7-2	TRBJ2-7	-	CASRRGLAGGDEQYF	TGTGCCAGCAGACGAGGACTAGCGGGAGGGGACGAGCAGTACTTC
TRBD2	TRBV6-1	TRBJ2-1	-	CASTGLVIRRNEQFF	TGTGCCAGCACTGGACTAGTCATAAGAAGGAATGAGCAGTTCTTC
TRBD1	TRBV6-1	TRBJ2-7	-	CASIPSGTGTYEQYF	TGTGCCAGCATTCCATCCGGGACAGGGACCTACGAGCAGTACTTC
-	TRBV18	TRBJ1-2	-	CASSPDLGNYGYTF	TGTGCCAGCTCACCAGACTTAGGAAACTATGGCTACACCTTC
TRBD1	TRBV6-6	TRBJ1-2	once	CASSKRQGADYGYTF	TGTGCCAGCAGTAAGCGACAGGGGGCGGACTATGGCTACACCTTC